This TCR beta chain is drawn from a study of blood T cells in healthy people across ages. In the study overall: Capture via template switching afforded approximately one barcoded beta molecule per two T cells.

The table lists this clonotype with a few counts. Using a J-beta primer mix together with a sample-barcoded 5' primer, a second PCR was run for roughly 7 to 11 cycles. TCRdb reprocessed the 5' RACE reads with MiXCR, giving one entry per CDR3 protein. The table includes 1.8 million or so distinct CDR3 sequences, more than 35% detected once. Individuals who donated were healthy Caucasians from Russia aged roughly 6 to 100. Researchers report isolating at least 6.5 million PBMCs per sample. The amount of total RNA extracted per sample was at least 5.5 micrograms. The ends were cut back, 6 bases at V and 0 bases at J, with 16 bases in the middle. Germline CDR1 DFQATT, CDR2 SNEGSKA (reference sequence). CDR3 length: 15 amino acids.

This clonotype was sampled from a human donor in good health. Material for sequencing was blood. The chain recombines TRBV20-1 with TRBJ2-3, with D possibly being TRBD1 or TRBD2 (5 bases each). This chain's CDR3 is CSAGGASRSTDTQYF. As DNA, the CDR3 is TGCAGTGCCGGTGGGGCTAGCCGAAGCACAGATACGCAGTATTTT.